This T cell receptor (beta chain) was observed in a study of cytomegalovirus exposure and HLA in healthy donors. Study conclusions and caveats: As a later analysis revealed, most CMV-associated TCR beta chains appeared HLA-restricted. Accurate prediction of most subjects' HLA-A and HLA-B alleles from TCR beta sequences was reported.

PCR used 60 Vbeta primers and 13 Jbeta primers. Some clones are missing from TCRdb's copy, which holds only in-frame ones; the method was immunoSEQ multiplex PCR. The sample holds hundreds of thousands of clones, more than 60% seen once. Trimming took 3 bases from V and 5 from J, leaving 17 bases between them. Germline CDR1 SNHLY, CDR2 FYNNEI. This CDR3 has 16 amino acids. A remark on this clone: Its antigen remains unknown.

The chain links TRBV2 to TRBJ2-1, with a weak D call TRBD2 (5 bases). Sequencing input: PBMCs. The sequence was obtained from a woman aged 55-75 years in good health and CMV-seropositive. CDR3: CASSEGPGRGDNEQFF. Here the CDR3 DNA reads TGTGCCAGCAGTGAGGGTCCTGGCCGGGGAGACAATGAGCAGTTCTTC.